This TCR beta chain was retrieved from a study of T cell changes during pregnancy in multiple sclerosis. This CDR3 has 14 amino acids. V trimming: 6 bases; J trimming: 4 bases; junction bases outside the gene matches: 4. The germline V gene has CDR1 MNHEY and CDR2 SVGAGI. Here immunoSEQ multiplex PCR was the method, and the copy in TCRdb shows in-frame clones only, minus some. This table has under 75,000 clones, more than 80% appearing once. The sample was CD4+ T cells from peripheral blood mononuclear cells, taken after pregnancy. The TCR originated in a female donor in good health, enrolled as a control in a pregnancy study. This chain connects TRBV6-5 to TRBJ1-2; 11 bases are shared with TRBD1. The CDR3 DNA follows: TGTGCCAGCAGGGACAGGGGGCGCCTCTATGGCTACACCTTC. Protein sequence: CASRDRGRLYGYTF.